A selection of T cell receptor beta chains follows, all from one sample in a study of blood T cell repertoires in COVID-19. Profiled with immunoSEQ multiplex PCR; TCRdb holds only in-frame clones, not every one. The table records roughly 200,000 clones, about 82% of them present only once. The specimen was PBMCs or T cells enriched from blood (not recorded which). The origin of the receptors is a woman aged 25 to 45 who had recovered from COVID-19. CDR3s include the opening cysteine and the closing phenylalanine or tryptophan. The D gene is left open where the match is weak. Rows may omit the clone size; those that give it use once, few, many or a size class.

d_gene	j_gene	abundance	v_gene	CDR3aa	CDR3nt
TRBD2	TRBJ2-3	once	TRBV14	CASSQVWSSGRSTDTQYF	TGTGCCAGCAGCCAAGTCTGGTCTAGCGGGAGAAGCACAGATACGCAGTATTTT
-	TRBJ2-3	-	TRBV4-1	CASRGKVRAADTQYF	TGCGCCAGCAGGGGGAAGGTTAGAGCGGCAGATACGCAGTATTTT
TRBD2	TRBJ2-7	-	TRBV19	CASSILAGSSYEQYF	TGTGCCAGTAGTATTCTAGCGGGGAGCTCCTACGAGCAGTACTTC
-	TRBJ2-7	-	TRBV15	CATSRDFAVSYEQYF	TGTGCCACCAGCAGAGATTTCGCAGTCTCCTACGAGCAGTACTTC
-	TRBJ1-1	-	TRBV7-3	CASSPTTGISQAFF	TGTGCCAGCAGCCCAACCACAGGGATTTCCCAAGCTTTCTTT
-	TRBJ2-3	-	TRBV7-8	CASSDRGTSTDTQYF	TGTGCCAGCAGCGACCGGGGTACTAGCACAGATACGCAGTATTTT
-	TRBJ1-6	few	TRBV27	CASSLSWAPRSSYNSPLHF	TGTGCCAGCAGTTTATCGTGGGCCCCTCGAAGCTCCTATAATTCACCCCTCCACTTT
TRBD1	TRBJ2-7	-	TRBV10-3	CAINQGTGVHEQYF	TGTGCCATCAACCAAGGGACAGGGGTTCACGAGCAGTACTTC
TRBD1	TRBJ1-2	-	TRBV28	CATNSGTVYGYTF	TGTGCCACAAACTCCGGGACAGTCTATGGCTACACCTTC
TRBD1	TRBJ2-2	-	TRBV19	CASSTGQGIMNTGELFF	TGTGCCAGTAGTACCGGACAGGGGATAATGAACACCGGGGAGCTGTTTTTT
TRBD2	TRBJ2-3	-	TRBV28	CASSYFSSGRGTDTQYF	TGTGCCAGCAGTTACTTCTCTAGCGGGAGAGGCACAGATACGCAGTATTTT
TRBD2	TRBJ2-7	few	TRBV6-5	CASSYRTSRPYEQYF	TGTGCCAGCAGTTACCGGACTAGCAGACCATACGAGCAGTACTTC
TRBD2	TRBJ2-3	-	TRBV5-1	CASSLTSGRTDTQYF	TGCGCCAGCAGCTTGACTAGCGGGAGAACAGATACGCAGTATTTT
TRBD1	TRBJ2-3	-	TRBV11-1	CASSPGDRASTDTQYF	TGTGCCAGCAGCCCTGGGGACAGGGCAAGCACAGATACGCAGTATTTT
-	TRBJ2-7	-	TRBV2	CASSGSESYEQYF	TGTGCCAGCAGTGGCTCTGAGTCCTACGAGCAGTACTTC
TRBD2	TRBJ2-5	-	TRBV7-6	CASSPPGLAGDGRQETQYF	TGTGCCAGCAGCCCACCGGGACTAGCGGGAGACGGGCGGCAAGAGACCCAGTACTTC
-	TRBJ2-1	once	TRBV28	CASSLGDFSYNEQFF	TGTGCCAGCAGTTTAGGAGATTTCTCCTACAATGAGCAGTTCTTC
TRBD2	TRBJ2-7	-	TRBV20-1	CSASFLAGGPGEQYF	TGCAGTGCTAGTTTCCTAGCGGGAGGGCCGGGGGAGCAGTACTTC
TRBD2	TRBJ2-3	-	TRBV14	CASSQIAGGPLSRTDTQYF	TGTGCCAGCAGCCAGATAGCGGGAGGGCCCCTCTCTCGCACAGATACGCAGTATTTT
-	TRBJ2-2	-	TRBV6-2/TRBV6-3	CASSYSSASTGELFF	TGTGCCAGCAGTTACTCTTCGGCTAGCACCGGGGAGCTGTTTTTT
-	TRBJ2-2	-	TRBV12-3/TRBV12-4	CASNQNTGELFF	TGTGCCAGCAATCAGAACACCGGGGAGCTGTTTTTT
-	TRBJ2-1	few	TRBV20-1	CSARQYNEQFF	TGCAGTGCTAGACAATACAATGAGCAGTTCTTC
TRBD1	TRBJ1-6	-	TRBV6-5	CASSFGRGFPKTTLHF	TGTGCCAGCAGTTTTGGCAGGGGGTTCCCTAAGACCACCCTCCACTTT
TRBD2	TRBJ2-3	-	TRBV20-1	CSASGAGDGDTQYF	TGCAGTGCTAGTGGCGCGGGGGACGGGGATACGCAGTATTTT
TRBD2	TRBJ2-3	-	TRBV28	CASSLAGGHTDTQYF	TGTGCCAGCAGTCTAGCGGGAGGGCACACAGATACGCAGTATTTT
-	TRBJ2-1	-	TRBV7-9	CASSAGTSQFF	TGTGCCAGCAGCGCCGGGACAAGTCAGTTCTTC
-	TRBJ1-2	-	TRBV19	CASSTRQVGGYTF	TGTGCCAGTAGTACGCGACAGGTGGGAGGCTACACCTTC
TRBD1	TRBJ2-7	few	TRBV6-5	CASKQGAYEQYF	TGTGCCAGCAAACAGGGGGCGTACGAGCAGTACTTC
TRBD1	TRBJ2-7	-	TRBV24-1	CATSEPGQTEQYF	TGTGCCACCAGTGAACCGGGACAGACCGAGCAGTACTTC
-	TRBJ1-5	-	TRBV5-1	CASSPGQTRNQPQHF	TGCGCCAGCAGCCCAGGACAAACCCGCAATCAGCCCCAGCATTTT
-	TRBJ2-3	-	TRBV4-1	CASSQERTTGRSTDTQYF	TGCGCCAGCAGCCAAGAAAGGACCACCGGGAGAAGCACAGATACGCAGTATTTT
TRBD1	TRBJ1-5	-	TRBV6-1	CASSEGVGQGIGGNQPQHF	TGTGCCAGCAGTGAAGGAGTGGGACAGGGAATAGGTGGCAATCAGCCCCAGCATTTT
-	TRBJ2-3	-	TRBV11-3	CASSFQTDTQYF	TGTGCCAGCAGCTTTCAGACAGATACGCAGTATTTT
TRBD2	TRBJ2-3	-	TRBV10-3	CAISDGGRGTDTQYF	TGTGCCATCAGTGACGGCGGGAGAGGAACAGATACGCAGTATTTT
-	TRBJ1-4	-	TRBV28	CASSLTRGLGKLFF	TGTGCCAGCAGTTTAACAAGGGGTTTGGGAAAACTGTTTTTT
-	TRBJ2-7	-	TRBV19	CASSIDDSSGTYEQYF	TGTGCCAGTAGTATAGACGATTCGTCCGGGACCTACGAGCAGTACTTC
-	TRBJ1-5	-	TRBV5-1	CASSLVDQPQHF	TGCGCCAGCAGCTTGGTCGATCAGCCCCAGCATTTT
TRBD2	TRBJ2-1	-	TRBV6-4	CASSREGGLYNEQFF	TGTGCCAGCAGCCGGGAGGGCGGGCTATACAATGAGCAGTTCTTC
-	TRBJ2-2	-	TRBV29-1	CSVEGRTGELFF	TGCAGCGTTGAAGGGCGGACCGGGGAGCTGTTTTTT
-	TRBJ1-1	-	TRBV2	CASSETPDTEAFF	TGTGCCAGCAGTGAAACCCCAGACACTGAAGCTTTCTTT
TRBD2	TRBJ2-1	-	TRBV10-1	CASSESVSGSWNEQFF	TGCGCCAGCAGTGAGTCGGTTAGCGGGAGTTGGAATGAGCAGTTCTTC
TRBD1	TRBJ2-7	-	TRBV6-5	CASSPTGGRNEQYF	TGTGCCAGCAGTCCGACAGGGGGCAGAAACGAGCAGTACTTC
TRBD1	TRBJ2-7	-	TRBV7-4	CATRVDRDEQYF	TGTGCCACCCGGGTGGACAGGGACGAGCAGTACTTC
-	TRBJ1-6	-	TRBV21-1	CASSRSQGIVTYNSPLHF	TGTGCCAGCAGCAGATCTCAGGGGATCGTGACTTATAATTCACCCCTCCACTTT
TRBD1	TRBJ2-3	-	TRBV2	CASTLQGTGGTDTQYF	TGTGCCAGCACACTACAGGGGACGGGTGGCACAGATACGCAGTATTTT
-	TRBJ1-1	-	TRBV5-4	CASSLDRSRYTEAFF	TGTGCCAGCAGCTTGGACAGGAGCAGATACACTGAAGCTTTCTTT